The clone carrying this T cell receptor beta chain was counted only a few times. This sample is drawn from a study of Graves' ophthalmopathy and Graves' hyperthyroidism. Ophthalmopathy-affected donors exhibited moderate-to-severe activity, CAS ≥3, NOSPECS ≥4, and duration under 3 months. About 10 ml of fresh blood yielded the PBMCs by density gradient. V lost 7 bases to trimming and J lost 7 bases, with 14 bases between them. There are 14 residues in the CDR3. Germline-derived CDR1 and CDR2 are LNHDA and SQIVND (reference sequence). Amplification from RNA transcripts yielded the TCR beta CDR3 regions. First-round RT-PCR with HTBI primers preceded a second-round multiplex PCR. TCRdb reprocessed the multiplex PCR reads via MiXCR and lists one record per CDR3 protein. The sample holds 200,000 to 250,000 distinct CDR3 sequences, 40% to 50% seen once.

Sequencing was done on a sample of peripheral blood. The source is an adult man with Graves' ophthalmopathy. The chain combines TRBV19 with TRBJ1-6, with a tentative D call TRBD1 (5 bases). The DNA of the CDR3 is TGTGCCAGTACTCTTGACAGCTCCAATTCACCCCTCCACTTT. This encodes CASTLDSSNSPLHF.